This T cell receptor (beta chain) was sequenced in a study of blood T cell repertoires in COVID-19. Study as a whole: Samples representing acute and convalescent COVID-19 were sourced from the United States, Italy and Spain. The cDNA or gDNA used as material had been derived from T cells, B-cell-depleted T cells, or PBMCs.

The repertoire was sequenced with immunoSEQ multiplex PCR; TCRdb's copy has only in-frame clones and lacks some. The profile covers fewer than 350,000 clones, with roughly nine tenths appearing a single time and 3.9% taken by the ten largest. CDR1 is MDHEN, CDR2 SYDVKM, per germline. CDR3 size: 17 residues. V gave up 6 bases and J gave up 5 bases, with 23 bases separating them. The chain couples TRBV28 to TRBJ1-5, with D possibly being TRBD1 (6 bases). Material for sequencing was peripheral blood. The TCR comes from a woman aged 60-70 years with COVID-19, enrolled during active disease. The CDR3 nucleotides read TGTGCCAGCAGCTCCGGGACATTACCTTTCTTGGATCAGCCCCAGCATTTT. Protein sequence: CASSSGTLPFLDQPQHF.